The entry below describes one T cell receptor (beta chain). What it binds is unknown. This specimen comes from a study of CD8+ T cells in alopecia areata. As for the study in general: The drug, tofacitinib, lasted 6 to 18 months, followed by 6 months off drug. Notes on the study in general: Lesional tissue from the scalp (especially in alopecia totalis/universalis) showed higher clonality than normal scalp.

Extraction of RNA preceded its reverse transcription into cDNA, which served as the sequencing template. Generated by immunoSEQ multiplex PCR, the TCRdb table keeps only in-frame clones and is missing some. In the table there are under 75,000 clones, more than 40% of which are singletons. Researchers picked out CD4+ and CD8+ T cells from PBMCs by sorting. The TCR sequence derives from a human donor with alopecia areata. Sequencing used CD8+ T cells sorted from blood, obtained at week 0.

CDR3 in DNA: TGTGCCACCACCGGGACAGACTCCTACGAGCAGTACTTC. Its translation: CATTGTDSYEQYF. The chain joins TRBV7-9 to TRBJ2-7; TRBD1 agrees at 7 bases. Looked up from germline, CDR1 is SEHNR and CDR2 is FQNEAQ (reference sequence). CDR3 length equals 13 residues. Germline trimming cut 10 bases from V and 0 bases from J; bases unmatched to any gene: 6.